The present T cell receptor beta chain was sequenced within a study of immune evolution from preneoplasia to lung adenocarcinoma. Study-level findings and limits: Normal lung had the highest top T cell clone frequencies. Later-stage lesions seemingly showed higher T cell density and diversity than normal lung.

Assay used: immunoSEQ multiplex PCR; TCRdb lists only in-frame clones, some missing. The profile covers 35,000 to 40,000 clones, with 74% appearing a single time and approximately 6.1% taken by the ten largest. The germline V gene encodes CDR1 SGHDT and CDR2 YYEEEE. The CDR3 covers 13 residues. The V end was cut by 7 bases, the J end by 1 base, with 11 bases between. Premalignant or tumor cells were enriched by macro-dissection after pathologic assessment. Note on this clone: What it binds is unknown.

Sequencing used FFPE invasive lung adenocarcinoma tissue. This receptor was identified in a person between 55 and 70 years old with lung adenocarcinoma. The chain is built from TRBV5-6 and TRBJ1-2, with a weak D call TRBD1 (6 bases). As DNA, the CDR3 is TGTGCCAGCTACAGGGAACGTAACTATGGCTACACCTTC. Encoded protein: CASYRERNYGYTF.